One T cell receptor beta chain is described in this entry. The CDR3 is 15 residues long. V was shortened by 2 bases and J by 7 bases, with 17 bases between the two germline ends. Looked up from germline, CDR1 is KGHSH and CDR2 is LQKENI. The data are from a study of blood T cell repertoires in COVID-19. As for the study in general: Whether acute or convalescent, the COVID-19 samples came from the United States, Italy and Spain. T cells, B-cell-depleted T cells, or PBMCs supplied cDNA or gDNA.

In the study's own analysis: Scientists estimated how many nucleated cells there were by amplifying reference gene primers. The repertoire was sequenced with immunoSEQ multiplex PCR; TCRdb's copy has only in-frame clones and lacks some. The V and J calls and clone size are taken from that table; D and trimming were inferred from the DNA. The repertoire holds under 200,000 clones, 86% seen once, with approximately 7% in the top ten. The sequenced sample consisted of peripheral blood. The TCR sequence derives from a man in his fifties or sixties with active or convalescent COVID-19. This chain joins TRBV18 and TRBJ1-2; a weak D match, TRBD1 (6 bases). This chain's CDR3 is CASSPTVVTGFGYTF. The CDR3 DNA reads TGTGCCAGCTCACCAACAGTGGTAACAGGGTTTGGCTACACCTTC.